The 19 T cell receptor beta chains reported below all come from one sample, sequenced in a study of a mutant IDH1 vaccine in newly diagnosed glioma. These receptors lack a known antigen. Using immunoSEQ multiplex PCR, the repertoire was profiled, and TCRdb retains in-frame clones only, with some absent. The sample holds 100,000 to 150,000 clones, roughly 75% seen once. Described time point: week 11, during vaccination. Vaccine doses each comprised 300 ug of mutant IDH1 20-mer peptide, with topical imiquimod. Source: PBMCs, taken from a glioma patient whose treatment included an IDH1 peptide vaccine. Receptors were obtained from a man in his forties with glioma.

The gene calls are TRBV7-2 and TRBJ1-3; 7 positions agree with TRBD1. The CDR3 contains 17 residues. Germline CDR1 and CDR2: SGHTA and FQGNSA. The trim removed 5 bases at V and 1 base at J, leaving 11 bases unmatched. CDR3 sequence (DNA): TGTGCCAGCAGCCCGGGGCCCCCCAGGGGGTCTGGAAACACCATATATTTT. Translated, it gives CASSPGPPRGSGNTIYF.

This sequence joins TRBV9 and TRBJ2-7, with D uncertain. Trimming pared 7 bases from V and 0 bases from J, leaving 8 bases between. This CDR3 region has 12 residues. Looked up from germline, CDR1 is SGDLS and CDR2 is YYNGEE. The CDR3: CASGKGSYEQYF. The CDR3 DNA follows: TGTGCCAGCGGGAAGGGCTCCTACGAGCAGTACTTC.

This clone was counted between two and nine times. The chain carries TRBV27 and TRBJ2-2, with D hard to call. This CDR3 is 11 amino acids long. In germline, CDR1 is MNHEY, CDR2 SMNVEV (reference sequence). V lost 4 bases and J 4 bases, leaving 1 base between the germline ends. The CDR3: CASSSTGELFF. The CDR3 DNA is TGTGCCAGCAGTTCCACCGGGGAGCTGTTTTTT.

The chain has TRBV12-2 and TRBJ1-2. TRBV12-2 is a listed pseudogene. This CDR3 has 13 amino acids. Here the CDR3 DNA reads TGTGCAAGTCGCTTAAAACGAAACTATGGCTACACCTTC. It codes for CASRLKRNYGYTF.

The rearrangement joins TRBV28 to TRBJ2-7; maybe TRBD2 (6 bases). The CDR3 sequence is 12 residues long. CDR1 is MDHEN and CDR2 is SYDVKM in the germline V gene. V was trimmed by 5 bases and J by 7 bases, leaving 12 bases between them. Written as DNA, the CDR3 is TGTGCCAGCAGTCCCGGGACTTTTGAGCAGTACTTC. Amino acid sequence: CASSPGTFEQYF.

The chain employs TRBV25-1 and TRBJ2-2; D call uncertain. The V gene lost 6 bases and the J gene lost 4 bases, with 12 bases spanning the gap. CDR1 is MGHDK, CDR2 SYGVNS, per germline. The CDR3 covers 14 residues. CDR3: CASSPSWVTGELFF. CDR3 nucleotide sequence: TGTGCCAGCAGCCCCTCCTGGGTCACCGGGGAGCTGTTTTTT.

This clone showed up just a few times. V gene TRBV11-2 combines with J gene TRBJ1-3; D is possibly TRBD1 (6 bases). There are 16 residues in the CDR3. Germline CDR1 is SGHAT and CDR2 is FQNNGV. Between the trimmed V and J ends, which lost 6 bases and 0 bases, there was a span of 15 bases. The DNA for the CDR3 is TGTGCCAGCAGGCAGGCAGGGGTGAGCTCTGGAAACACCATATATTTT. This encodes CASRQAGVSSGNTIYF.

The chain recombines TRBV5-4 with TRBJ1-1, with TRBD1 identical over 8 bases. CDR3 length: 11 amino acids. Germline-derived CDR1 and CDR2 are SGHNT and YYREEE (reference sequence). J gave up 10 bases and V 7 bases, and 6 bases lay outside the gene matches. CDR3: CASRQGARAFF. CDR3 sequence (DNA): TGTGCCAGCCGGCAGGGGGCAAGAGCTTTCTTT.

The chain employs TRBV2 and TRBJ1-2; 9 nucleotides agree with TRBD1. The CDR3 has 14 residues. The germline CDR1 and CDR2 sequences are SNHLY and FYNNEI. J was trimmed by 8 bases and V by 4 bases; bases with no gene match: 8. The CDR3 sequence: CASSVRQGGSGYTF. The CDR3 bases are TGTGCCAGCAGTGTCCGACAGGGGGGAAGCGGCTACACCTTC.

The chain combines TRBV5-4 with TRBJ2-7, with TRBD1 matching over 7 bases. Germline-derived CDR1 and CDR2 are SGHNT and YYREEE (reference sequence). This CDR3 region has 14 residues. The ends lost 1 base at V and 4 bases at J; junction bases unmatched: 5. The CDR3 region is CASSLFDRAYEQYF. CDR3 bases: TGTGCCAGCAGCTTGTTCGACAGGGCGTACGAGCAGTACTTC. The entire variable domain, with the rest obtained from reference TRBV5-4 and TRBJ2-7, is as follows: ETGVTQSPTHLIKTRGQQVTLRCSSQSGHNTVSWYQQALGQGPQFIFQYYREEENGRGNFPPRFSGLQFPNYSSELNVNALELDDSALYLCASSLFDRAYEQYFGPGTRLTVT.

The chain recombines TRBV9 with TRBJ2-3; D unresolved. The CDR3 contains 12 residues. V gave up 3 bases and J gave up 0 bases, with 2 bases separating them. The germline gives CDR1 SGDLS, CDR2 YYNGEE. Here the CDR3 reads CASSGSTDTQYF. For the CDR3, the DNA is TGTGCCAGCAGCGGGAGCACAGATACGCAGTATTTT.

This clone was seen only a few times. This chain joins TRBV7-2 and TRBJ1-2; TRBD1 agrees at 7 bases. The CDR3 has 13 amino acids. Germline loops: CDR1 SGHTA, CDR2 FQGNSA. Unmatched junction bases numbered 8, after V lost 5 bases and J lost 8 bases. The CDR3 DNA sequence: TGTGCCAGCAGCGCCGGGACAGTGAGGGGCTACACCTTC. This encodes CASSAGTVRGYTF. The full variable domain, completed using reference TRBV7-2 and TRBJ1-2, is GAGVSQSPSNKVTEKGKDVELRCDPISGHTALYWYRQSLGQGLEFLIYFQGNSAPDKSGLPSDRFSAERTGGSVSTLTIQRTQQEDSAVYLCASSAGTVRGYTFGSGTRLTVV.

The rearrangement joins TRBV5-4 to TRBJ2-2, with 7 bases fitting TRBD1. Germline V gene sequence: CDR1 SGHNT, CDR2 YYREEE (reference sequence). This CDR3 contains 16 residues. V shed 4 bases, J shed 5 bases, and the junction held 11 bases outside the gene matches. In nucleotides, the CDR3 is TGTGCCAGCAGCCAGCGACAGGGAAGTAGAACCGGGGAGCTGTTTTTT. This encodes CASSQRQGSRTGELFF.

The chain has TRBV10-2 and TRBJ2-2; possibly TRBD2 for D (7 bases). Germline CDR1 and CDR2: WSHSY and SAAADI. Between the trimmed V and J ends, which lost 6 bases and 7 bases, there was a span of 18 bases. This CDR3 spans 15 amino acids. In nucleotides, the CDR3 is TGCGCCAGCAGGGCCGCGGGGGCCGGGTTCGGGGAGCTGTTTTTT. Protein sequence: CASRAAGAGFGELFF.

There are many counts of this clone. The chain combines TRBV18 with TRBJ2-4; D gene unclear. This CDR3 is 15 amino acids long. In germline, CDR1 is KGHSH, CDR2 LQKENI. V dropped 5 bases and J dropped 0 bases, with 11 bases sitting between them. CDR3 coding DNA: TGTGCCAGCTCAAACTCAGGCCTAGCCAAAAACATTCAGTACTTC. This codes for CASSNSGLAKNIQYF.

The chain couples TRBV19 to TRBJ1-1, with TRBD1 matching over 9 bases. The V and J ends lost 5 bases and 4 bases, in that order; junction bases with no gene match: 14. CDR3 length: 17 residues. Germline assignment: CDR1 LNHDA and CDR2 SQIVND (reference sequence). The CDR3 loop reads CASSLGTGKVAPTEAFF. CDR3 DNA: TGTGCCAGTAGTCTGGGGACAGGGAAGGTAGCCCCCACTGAAGCTTTCTTT.

This sequence joins TRBV11-3 and TRBJ2-1; 10 nucleotides align to TRBD2. Germline V lookup: CDR1 SGHNT, CDR2 YENEEA. The CDR3 runs to 15 residues. Trimming at V came to 1 base and at J to 6 bases, leaving 3 bases not matched to a gene. CDR3 sequence: CASSLGTSGLNEQFF. The CDR3 coding sequence is TGTGCCAGCAGCTTAGGGACTAGCGGCCTCAATGAGCAGTTCTTC.

The V gene is TRBV5-1, the J gene TRBJ2-7; 10 nucleotides agree with TRBD1. The germline gives CDR1 SGHRS, CDR2 YFSETQ. This CDR3 has 16 residues. J gave up 0 bases and V 3 bases, and 6 bases lay outside the gene matches. This chain's CDR3 is CASSSGQGVSSYEQYF. The CDR3 bases are TGCGCCAGCAGCTCAGGACAGGGGGTTAGCTCCTACGAGCAGTACTTC. The full variable domain, with the rest looked up from reference TRBV5-1 and TRBJ2-7, is KAGVTQTPRYLIKTRGQQVTLSCSPISGHRSVSWYQQTPGQGLQFLFEYFSETQRNKGNFPGRFSGRQFSNSRSEMNVSTLELGDSALYLCASSSGQGVSSYEQYFGPGTRLTVT.

This chain joins TRBV5-4 and TRBJ1-2; a possible D gene is TRBD1 (5 bases). The CDR3 consists of 15 residues. Germline lookup yields CDR1 SGHNT and CDR2 YYREEE (reference sequence). Trimming removed 0 bases at V and 5 bases at J, with 14 bases between. CDR3 nucleotide sequence: TGTGCCAGCAGCTTGGCAGGGCAGGGCCCATATGGCTACACCTTC. It translates to CASSLAGQGPYGYTF.